These 20 T cell receptor beta chains originate from one sample sequenced in a study of T cell repertoires in cytomegalovirus infection. MiXCR was run by TCRdb on the reads, yielding one entry per CDR3 protein. Seen here are approximately 910,000 distinct CDR3 sequences, about a third observed once, and the top ten hold over 13%. The antigens of these receptors remain unknown. The specimen comprised cultured CD8+ T cells from PBMCs, sampled from culture after CMV antigen stimulation. These receptors were taken from a human donor in good health (CMV status not recorded). Some clones in this sample may be carry-over from other donors' samples.

The chain couples TRBV7-9 to TRBJ2-1; D is possibly TRBD1 (6 bases). Germline CDR1 SEHNR, CDR2 FQNEAQ (reference sequence). V was cut by 3 bases and J by 8 bases, with 14 bases left in between. CDR3 length: 14 amino acids. This chain's CDR3 is CASSFMGALDEQFF. CDR3 nucleotides: TGTGCCAGCAGCTTCATGGGGGCGCTGGATGAGCAGTTCTTC.

This clonotype was seen many times. V is TRBV7-8 and J is TRBJ2-1, with 9 bases aligning to TRBD2. V was pared by 4 bases and J by 4 bases, with 11 bases of the junction left unmatched. This CDR3 has 17 residues. CDR1 and CDR2 from the germline V gene are SGHVS and FQNEAQ. The CDR3 spells CASSSHAAGGRYNEQFF. DNA for the CDR3: TGTGCCAGCAGCTCCCATGCGGCGGGGGGGAGATACAATGAGCAGTTCTTC.

This clonotype was counted many times. The chain is built from TRBV12-3 or TRBV12-4 and TRBJ1-1; the D gene is possibly TRBD1 (6 bases). Deletions cut 4 bases from V and 3 bases from J, with 12 bases between. This CDR3 has 14 amino acids. The CDR3 loop is CASSSSGTHTEAFF. CDR3 DNA: TGTGCCAGCAGTTCGTCCGGGACACACACTGAAGCTTTCTTT.

The chain has TRBV12-3 or TRBV12-4 and TRBJ2-5; no clear D. V lost 1 base to trimming and J lost 2 bases, with 8 bases between them. The CDR3 has 14 residues. The CDR3 DNA follows: TGTGCCAGCAGTTTAGGGGTCCGGCAAGAGACCCAGTACTTC. Its translation is CASSLGVRQETQYF.

At least ten counts were recorded for this clonotype. The CDR3 spells CASSPRQAVSIYEQYF. The DNA for the CDR3 is TGTGCCAGCAGCCCGCGACAGGCAGTTTCTATCTACGAGCAGTACTTC. V gene TRBV7-8 combines with J gene TRBJ2-7; perhaps TRBD1 as D (6 bases). The germline V gene has CDR1 SGHVS and CDR2 FQNEAQ. CDR3 length equals 16 residues. V was clipped by 5 bases and J by 3 bases, with 20 bases between them.

V gene TRBV5-1 combines with J gene TRBJ2-1, with unresolved D. Trimming took off 5 bases at V and 3 bases at J, with 15 bases between the two ends. This CDR3 region has 15 residues. CDR1 is SGHRS, CDR2 YFSETQ, per germline. The CDR3 DNA is TGCGCCAGCAGGTGGGTCCGAGGCGGCTACAATGAGCAGTTCTTC. It encodes CASRWVRGGYNEQFF. Variable domain in full (rest from reference TRBV5-1 and TRBJ2-1): KAGVTQTPRYLIKTRGQQVTLSCSPISGHRSVSWYQQTPGQGLQFLFEYFSETQRNKGNFPGRFSGRQFSNSRSEMNVSTLELGDSALYLCASRWVRGGYNEQFFGPGTRLTVL.

This clonotype was seen more than once but under ten times. The V gene is TRBV10-3, the J gene TRBJ2-7, with D perhaps matching TRBD2 (6 bases). The CDR3 length is 12 residues. Germline V lookup: CDR1 ENHRY, CDR2 SYGVKD. V was shortened by 6 bases and J by 3 bases, with 9 bases between the two germline ends. The CDR3 nucleotides read TGTGCCATCAGGGGGGGTTTCTACGAGCAGTACTTC. Translation gives CAIRGGFYEQYF.

This rearrangement joins TRBV27 to TRBJ1-1; D is perhaps TRBD1 (6 bases). The CDR3 covers 14 residues. V was pared by 4 bases and J by 4 bases, with 13 bases between. CDR1 and CDR2 (germline): MNHEY, SMNVEV (reference sequence). CDR3 region: CASSWGGGVTEAFF. The CDR3 nucleotides read TGTGCCAGCAGTTGGGGAGGGGGGGTCACTGAAGCTTTCTTT.

The rearrangement uses TRBV6-2 or TRBV6-3 and TRBJ2-7; TRBD1 is a possible D gene (5 bases). This CDR3 contains 14 residues. The germline CDR1 and CDR2 sequences are MNHEY and SVGEGT. The germline V and J ends were trimmed by 2 bases and 2 bases, with 10 bases remaining between them. For the CDR3, the DNA is TGTGCCAGCAGTTACCCAGGGTACCCCTACGAGCAGTACGTC. As protein: CASSYPGYPYEQYV.

The sample holds a few counts of this clonotype. V is TRBV7-6 and J is TRBJ1-1; D is unresolved. Deletions cut 3 bases from V and 4 bases from J, with 9 bases between. The CDR3 has 13 residues. CDR1 is SGHVS, CDR2 FNYEAQ, per germline. The chain's CDR3 is CASSLEELTEAFF. DNA of the CDR3: TGTGCCAGCAGCTTGGAGGAGCTCACTGAAGCTTTCTTT.

V is TRBV7-4 and J is TRBJ2-5, with 12 bases identical to TRBD1. The CDR3 length is 13 residues. CDR1 and CDR2 (germline): SGHVT, SQSDAQ. V shed 2 bases and J 13 bases; nucleotides not matched to a gene: 5. The CDR3 bases are TGTGCCAGCAGCTTAAGGGACAGGGGGCTAGGGTACTTC. Its translation is CASSLRDRGLGYF.

The genes are TRBV19 and TRBJ1-5; no clear D gene. This CDR3 is built from 15 residues. Trimming removed 4 bases from V and 4 bases from J, with 14 bases in between. CDR1 is LNHDA, CDR2 SQIVND, per germline (reference sequence). In DNA, the CDR3 is TGTGCCAGTAGTAACGACGGAGGGTGGAATCAGCCCCAGCATTTT. Its translation is CASSNDGGWNQPQHF.

The V and J genes are TRBV2 and TRBJ2-3; 13 nucleotides align to TRBD2. This CDR3 spans 18 amino acids. V lost 6 bases and J lost 4; bases outside the gene matches: 13. Germline V gene lookup returns CDR1 SNHLY and CDR2 FYNNEI. CDR3: CASRRQGRLAGGADTQYF. CDR3 in DNA: TGTGCCAGCAGAAGACAGGGGAGACTAGCGGGGGGAGCAGATACGCAGTATTTT.

The V gene is TRBV29-1, the J gene TRBJ2-7, with 10 bases fitting TRBD1. The CDR3 spans 13 residues. Germline V gene data show CDR1 as SQVTM and CDR2 as ANQGSEA. J was trimmed by 3 bases and V by 7 bases; bases with no gene match: 6. Written as DNA, the CDR3 is TGCAGCGCCCGGACAGGGGGGAACTACGAGCAGTACTTC. It translates to CSARTGGNYEQYF.

There are a few counts of this clonotype. The rearrangement joins TRBV6-1 to TRBJ2-2, with a possible D match to TRBD2 (5 bases). The V gene lost 5 bases and the J gene lost 5 bases, with 18 bases spanning the gap. The CDR3 runs to 16 residues. CDR1 is MNHNS and CDR2 is SASEGT in the germline V gene. CDR3 bases: TGTGCCAGCAGTTCTACTAGGGCCGATAAAACCGGGGAGCTGTTTTTT. It specifies CASSSTRADKTGELFF.

This chain links TRBV5-6 with TRBJ1-1; weak D call: TRBD1 (5 bases). CDR3 length: 12 residues. The V gene's germline CDR1 is SGHDT and CDR2 YYEEEE. Trimming took off 3 bases at V and 7 bases at J, with 10 bases between the two ends. CDR3 loop: CASSWEGVEAFF. CDR3 coding DNA: TGTGCCAGCAGCTGGGAAGGGGTTGAAGCTTTCTTT.

The rearrangement links TRBV18 to TRBJ2-7; the D is unclear. The V end lost 6 bases, the J end lost 2 bases, and 17 bases lay between the germline ends. CDR1 and CDR2 (germline): KGHSH, LQKENI. This CDR3 spans 15 amino acids. This CDR3 reads CASSEESVGPYEQYF. The CDR3 region has the DNA TGTGCCAGCTCCGAGGAGTCGGTGGGTCCCTACGAGCAGTACTTC. Filled out from reference TRBV18 and TRBJ2-7, the complete variable domain reads NAGVMQNPRHLVRRRGQEARLRCSPMKGHSHVYWYRQLPEEGLKFMVYLQKENIIDESGMPKERFSAEFPKEGPSILRIQQVVRGDSAAYFCASSEESVGPYEQYFGPGTRLTVT.

The chain combines TRBV7-9 with TRBJ2-3; D is ambiguous. In germline, CDR1 is SEHNR, CDR2 FQNEAQ (reference sequence). V shed 6 bases and J shed 10 bases, with 17 bases lying between them. This CDR3 is built from 13 residues. As DNA, the CDR3 is TGTGCCAGCAGACCCCCCGGTACAGCTCCGCAGTATTTT. It encodes CASRPPGTAPQYF.

The chain joins TRBV27 to TRBJ2-7; D is possibly TRBD1 or TRBD2 (5 bases each). Germline CDR1 reads MNHEY; CDR2 reads SMNVEV (reference sequence). V was shortened by 7 bases and J by 7 bases, with 29 bases between the two germline ends. The CDR3 runs to 17 residues. The CDR3 DNA is TGTGCCAGCACTTGGGCCGGGGACGAGGAGACCCTCGGGGAGCAGTACGTC. This translates into CASTWAGDEETLGEQYV.

V usage is TRBV6-2 or TRBV6-3 and J usage is TRBJ2-1; perhaps TRBD1 as D (5 bases). V dropped 5 bases and J dropped 9 bases, with 8 bases sitting between them. CDR3 length: 11 residues. Germline V lookup: CDR1 MNHEY, CDR2 SVGEGT. CDR3: CASSTTVEQFF. CDR3 nucleotide sequence: TGTGCCAGCAGTACGACAGTTGAGCAGTTCTTC.